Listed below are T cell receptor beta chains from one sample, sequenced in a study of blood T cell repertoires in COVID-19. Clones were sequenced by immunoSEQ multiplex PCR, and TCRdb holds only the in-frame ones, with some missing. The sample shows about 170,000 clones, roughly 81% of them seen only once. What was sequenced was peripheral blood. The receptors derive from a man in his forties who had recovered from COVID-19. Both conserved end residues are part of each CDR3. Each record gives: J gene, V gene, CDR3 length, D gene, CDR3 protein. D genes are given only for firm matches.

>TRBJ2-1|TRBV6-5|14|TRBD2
CASTARTRLYEQFF
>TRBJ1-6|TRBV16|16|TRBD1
CASRDHRGPYNSPLHF
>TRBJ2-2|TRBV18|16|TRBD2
CASSPVLAGNTGELFF
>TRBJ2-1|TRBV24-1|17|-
CATSPNTGSVRYNEQFF
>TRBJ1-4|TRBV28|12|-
CASSLTREKLFF
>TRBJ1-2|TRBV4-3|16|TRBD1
CASSQDPGDRTYGYTF
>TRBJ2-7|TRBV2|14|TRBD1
CASTTGGQPYEQYF
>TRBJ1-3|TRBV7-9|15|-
CASSSLGRDGDTIYF
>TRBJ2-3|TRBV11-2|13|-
CASSPRDWDTQYF
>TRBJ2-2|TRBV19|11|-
CASYNTGELFF
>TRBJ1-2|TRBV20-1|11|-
CSVPGTYGYTF
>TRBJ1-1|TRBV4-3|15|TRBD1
CASSQGMTGMREAFF
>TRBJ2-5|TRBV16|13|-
CASSTRQQETQYF
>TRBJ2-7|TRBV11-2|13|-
CASSFSGSYEQYF
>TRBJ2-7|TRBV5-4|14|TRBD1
CASSRGQGVNEQYF
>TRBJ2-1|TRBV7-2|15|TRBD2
CASSPAGVTYNEQFF
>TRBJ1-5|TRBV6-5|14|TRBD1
CASTGQGEYQPQHF
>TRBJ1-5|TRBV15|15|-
CATSREQGSNQPQHF
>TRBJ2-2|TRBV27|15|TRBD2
CASSSSGGAGGELFF
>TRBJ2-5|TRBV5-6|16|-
CASSFGLNPYQETQYF
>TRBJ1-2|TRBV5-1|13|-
CASSLAREIGYTF
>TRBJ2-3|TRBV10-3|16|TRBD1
CAISESMGTGTDTQYF
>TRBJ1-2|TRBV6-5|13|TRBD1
CASRLGQNYGYTF
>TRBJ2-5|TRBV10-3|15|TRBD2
CAISGGGGSQETQYF
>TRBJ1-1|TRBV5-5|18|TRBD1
CASSRGQGSLGTNTEAFF
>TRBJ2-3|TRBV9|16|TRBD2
CASSPRGGAGTDTQYF
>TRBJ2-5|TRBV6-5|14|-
CASSLGGGQETQYF
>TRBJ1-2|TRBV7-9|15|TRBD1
CASSRGQDNLYGYTF
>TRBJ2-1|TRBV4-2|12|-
CASSQFSNEQFF
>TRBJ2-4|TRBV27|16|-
CASSFLATLAKNIQYF
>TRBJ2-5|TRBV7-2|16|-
CASSLGSVSLAGTQYF
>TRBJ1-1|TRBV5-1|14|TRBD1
CASSPGQPNTEAFF
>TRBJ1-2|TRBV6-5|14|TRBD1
CASSSATGVNGYTF
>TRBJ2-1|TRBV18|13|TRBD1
CASSSDRVHEQFF
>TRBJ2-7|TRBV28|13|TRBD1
CASRQGQAREQYF
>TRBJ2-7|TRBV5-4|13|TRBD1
CASSLPVTGEQYF
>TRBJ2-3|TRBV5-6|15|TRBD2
CASSNLAGDRDTQYF
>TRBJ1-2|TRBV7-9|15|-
CASSPHSEIFYGYTF
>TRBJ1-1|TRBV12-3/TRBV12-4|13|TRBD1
CASSFGQGLEAFF
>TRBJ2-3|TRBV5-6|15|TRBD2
CASSSPAGVGDTQYF
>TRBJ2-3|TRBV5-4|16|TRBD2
CASTFGGGALADTQYF
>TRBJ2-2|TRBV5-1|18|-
CASSPFQGTSKSTGELFF
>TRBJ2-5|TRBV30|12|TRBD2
CAWSPGGETQYF
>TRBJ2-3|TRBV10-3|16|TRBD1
CAVEPSRGMSTDTQYF
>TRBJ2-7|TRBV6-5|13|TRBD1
CASSLHRGYEQYF